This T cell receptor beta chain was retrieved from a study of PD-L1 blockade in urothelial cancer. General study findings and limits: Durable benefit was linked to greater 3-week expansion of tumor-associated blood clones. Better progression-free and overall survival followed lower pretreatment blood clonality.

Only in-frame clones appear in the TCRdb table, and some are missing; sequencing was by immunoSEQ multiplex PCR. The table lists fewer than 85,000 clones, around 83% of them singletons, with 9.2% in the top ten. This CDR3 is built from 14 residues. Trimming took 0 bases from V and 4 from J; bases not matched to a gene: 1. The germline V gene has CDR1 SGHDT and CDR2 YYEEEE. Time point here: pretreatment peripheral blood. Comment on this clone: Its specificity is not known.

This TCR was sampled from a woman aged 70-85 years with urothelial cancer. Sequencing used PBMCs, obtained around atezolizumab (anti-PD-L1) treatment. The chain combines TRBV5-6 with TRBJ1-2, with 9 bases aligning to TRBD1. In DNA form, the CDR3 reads TGTGCCAGCAGCTTGGTGGGACAGGGCTATGGCTACACCTTC. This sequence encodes CASSLVGQGYGYTF.